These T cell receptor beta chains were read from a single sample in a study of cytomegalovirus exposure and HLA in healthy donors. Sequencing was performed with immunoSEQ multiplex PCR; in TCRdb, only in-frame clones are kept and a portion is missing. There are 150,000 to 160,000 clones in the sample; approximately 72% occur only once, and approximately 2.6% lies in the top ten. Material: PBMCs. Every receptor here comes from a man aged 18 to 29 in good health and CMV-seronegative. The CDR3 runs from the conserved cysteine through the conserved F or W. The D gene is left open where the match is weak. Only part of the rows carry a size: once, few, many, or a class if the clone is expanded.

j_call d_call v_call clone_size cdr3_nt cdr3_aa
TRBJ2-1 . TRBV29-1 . TGCAGCGTTGATCAGGGCAATGAGCAGTTCTTC CSVDQGNEQFF
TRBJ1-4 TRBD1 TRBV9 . TGTGCCAGCAGCGGACAGGACAGGGGGGTAAATGAAAAACTGTTTTTT CASSGQDRGVNEKLFF
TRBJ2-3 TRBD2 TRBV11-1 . TGTGCCAGCAGCCAACGACTAGCGGGGGGCACAGATACGCAGTATTTT CASSQRLAGGTDTQYF
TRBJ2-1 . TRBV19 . TGTGCCAGTAGTACCCCCGGGGGGCCTACCTACAATGAGCAGTTCTTC CASSTPGGPTYNEQFF
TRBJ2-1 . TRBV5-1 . TGCGCCAGCAGCTTGGCCGAAACACGTCATGGTGGGCAGTTCTTC CASSLAETRHGGQFF
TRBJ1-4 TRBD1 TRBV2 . TGTGCCAGCAGTGCGGACAGGGTGAATGAAAAACTGTTTTTT CASSADRVNEKLFF
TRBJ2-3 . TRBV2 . TGTGCCAGCAGTGAACTTGCAGATACGCAGTATTTT CASSELADTQYF
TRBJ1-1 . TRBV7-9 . TGTGCCAGCGGGAATGCGGGGCTCGGTGAAGCTTTCTTT CASGNAGLGEAFF
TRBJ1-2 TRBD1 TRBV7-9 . TGTGCCAGCAGCTTAGGACAGGGGGCGCCCCAGCGGAACACCTTC CASSLGQGAPQRNTF
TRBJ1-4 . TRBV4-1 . TGCGCCAGCAGCCACCGCATAGGAGGGACTAATGAAAAACTGTTTTTT CASSHRIGGTNEKLFF
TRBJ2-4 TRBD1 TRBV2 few TGTGCCAGCACGGGACAGGGTCAAAACAGTCAGTACTTC CASTGQGQNSQYF
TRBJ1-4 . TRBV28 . TGTGCCAGTGTAGGGGAGGCAACTAATGAAAAACTGTTTTTT CASVGEATNEKLFF
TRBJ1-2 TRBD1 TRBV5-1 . TGCGCCAGCAGCCTGACAGGGGGCGCGGAAGGCTACACCTTC CASSLTGGAEGYTF
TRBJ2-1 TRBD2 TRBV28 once TGTGCCAGCAGTTATAGCGGGCCCAATGAGCAGTTCTTC CASSYSGPNEQFF
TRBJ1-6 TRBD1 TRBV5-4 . TGTGCCAGCAGCTTAATGGGGACAGGGGGTTCACCCCTCCACTTT CASSLMGTGGSPLHF
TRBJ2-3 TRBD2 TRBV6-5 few TGTGCCAGCAGTTACTCGGCGGGGGGATCCACAGATACGCAGTATTTT CASSYSAGGSTDTQYF
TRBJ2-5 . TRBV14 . TGTGCCAGCAGCCAAGGGTGGGAGGAAGAGACCCAGTACTTC CASSQGWEEETQYF
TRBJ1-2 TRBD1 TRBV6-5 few TGTGCCAGCACCGGGACAGGGGGCGCCTATGGCTACACCTTC CASTGTGGAYGYTF
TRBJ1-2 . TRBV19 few TGTGCCAGTAAACCGGTAGCCGAAGGGGACTATGGCTACACCTTC CASKPVAEGDYGYTF
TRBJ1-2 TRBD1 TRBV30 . TGTGCCTGGAGTGGAGAACAGGGGCCCTATGGCTACACCTTC CAWSGEQGPYGYTF
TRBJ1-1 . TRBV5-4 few TGTGCCAGCAGCTTCGGCCAGGGCGACACTGAAGCTTTCTTT CASSFGQGDTEAFF
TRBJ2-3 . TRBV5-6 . TGTGCCAGCAGCTTGGTGGCCCGACTCACAGATACGCAGTATTTT CASSLVARLTDTQYF
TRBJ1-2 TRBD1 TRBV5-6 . TGTGCCAGCAGCTCCATGGACAGGGACGATACCTTC CASSSMDRDDTF
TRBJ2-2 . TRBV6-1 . TGTGCCAGCAGGCGGGGCGGGGCGGACACCGGGGAGCTGTTTTTT CASRRGGADTGELFF
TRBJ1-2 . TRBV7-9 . TGTTCCAGCAGTTATAATAACTATGGCTACACCTTC CSSSYNNYGYTF
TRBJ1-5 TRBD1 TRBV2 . TGTGCCAGCAGGTTGACAGGGGCTCACACCTATAGCAATCAGCCCCAGCATTTT CASRLTGAHTYSNQPQHF
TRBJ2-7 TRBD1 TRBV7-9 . TGTTCCTGCGAGGAGGGGACAGGGATTAGTGTGCAGTACTTC CSCEEGTGISVQYF
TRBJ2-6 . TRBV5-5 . TGTGCCAGCAGCTTGGGGGCATTCGGAAACTCTGGGGCCAACGGCCTGACTTTC CASSLGAFGNSGANGLTF
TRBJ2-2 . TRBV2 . TGTGCCAGCAGCCTGGCGGTGCGGAACACCGGGGAGCTGTTTTTT CASSLAVRNTGELFF
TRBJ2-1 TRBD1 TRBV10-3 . TGTGCCATCAGTGAGAGGGACAGGGGCAACTACAATGAGCAGTTCTTC CAISERDRGNYNEQFF
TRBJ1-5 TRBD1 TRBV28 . TGTGCCAGCAGTTCCCCTTCCGGGACAGGAGTATCGCCCCAGCATTTT CASSSPSGTGVSPQHF
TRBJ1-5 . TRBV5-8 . TGTGCCAGCAGCTATGGTACGGGACTGCGCAATCAGCCCCAGCATTTT CASSYGTGLRNQPQHF
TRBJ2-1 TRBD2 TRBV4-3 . TGCGCCAGCAGCCAGGGCGATCCAAGACTAGCGGTTTGGGATGAGCAGTTCTTC CASSQGDPRLAVWDEQFF
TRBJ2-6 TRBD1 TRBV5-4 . TGTGCCAGCAGCTCACAGGGGCTCCCTTGGGCCAACGTCCTGACTTTC CASSSQGLPWANVLTF
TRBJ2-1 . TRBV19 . TGTGCCAGTAGTATGGTACACCTCAGCTCCTACAATGAGCAGTTCTTC CASSMVHLSSYNEQFF
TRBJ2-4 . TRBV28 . TGTGCCAGCAGTGACGGGGGGCCCATAAACATTCAGTACTTC CASSDGGPINIQYF
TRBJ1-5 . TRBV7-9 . TGTGCCAGCAGCTCCACCGGTCTTCATCAGCCCCAGCATTTT CASSSTGLHQPQHF
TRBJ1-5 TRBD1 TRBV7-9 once TGTGCCAGCAGCCCGGGACAGGGTTATCAGCCCCAGCATTTT CASSPGQGYQPQHF
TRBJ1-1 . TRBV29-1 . TGCAGCGTCGCCCTAACCCACAGGGCGAACACTGAAGCTTTCTTT CSVALTHRANTEAFF
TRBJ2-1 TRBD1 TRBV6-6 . TGTGCCAGCAGACGGACAGGGGGCGAAGGGTGGGGGCAGTTCTTC CASRRTGGEGWGQFF
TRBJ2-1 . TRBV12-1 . TGTGCCAGCAGCGCTCCCGGGTCTTCCATCAATGAGCAGTTCTTC CASSAPGSSINEQFF
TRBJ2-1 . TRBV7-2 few TGTGCCAGCAGCTTGGGGGGAACTTACAATGAGCAGTTCTTC CASSLGGTYNEQFF
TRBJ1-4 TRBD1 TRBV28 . TGTGCCAGCAGTTCCCGACAGGGAAGAGGTGAAAAACTGTTTTTT CASSSRQGRGEKLFF
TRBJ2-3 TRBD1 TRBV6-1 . TGTGCCAGCAGCGTCGGACAGGGGGGATCAGGTACGCAGTATTTT CASSVGQGGSGTQYF
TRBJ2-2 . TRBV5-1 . TGCGCCAGCAGCTTGTTGTACTCCGGGGGAATGAACACCGGGGAGCTGTTTTTT CASSLLYSGGMNTGELFF
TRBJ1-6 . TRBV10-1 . TGCGCCAGCAGTGAGTCCAGAGGGTCACCCCTCCACTTT CASSESRGSPLHF
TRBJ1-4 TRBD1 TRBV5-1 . TGCGCCAGCAGCTTGGGGACAGGGCACGAAAAACTGTTTTTT CASSLGTGHEKLFF
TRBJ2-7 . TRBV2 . TGTGCCAGCAGTCTGACAGGTTTCGAGCAGTACTTC CASSLTGFEQYF
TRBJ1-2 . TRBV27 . TGTGCCAGCAGTTTATATAGGGCCGGGGGGCTCTATGGCTACACCTTC CASSLYRAGGLYGYTF
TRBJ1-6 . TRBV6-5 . TGTGCCAGCAGTTACGGACGAGGGATTTATTATTCACCCCTCCACTTT CASSYGRGIYYSPLHF
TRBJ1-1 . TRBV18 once TGTGCCAGCTCACGGGGGCCACAGATCATGAACACTGAAGCTTTCTTT CASSRGPQIMNTEAFF
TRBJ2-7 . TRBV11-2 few TGTGCCAGCAGCTCCTCGAGCACCGGCTACGAGCAGTACTTC CASSSSSTGYEQYF
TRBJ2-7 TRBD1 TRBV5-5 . TGTGCCAGCAGCCAGGACAGGAATTCCTACGAGCAGTACTTC CASSQDRNSYEQYF
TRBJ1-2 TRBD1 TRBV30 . TGTGCCTGGAGTGTACTCTCCAGGGGGCATGGCTACACCTTC CAWSVLSRGHGYTF
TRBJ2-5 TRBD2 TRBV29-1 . TGCAGCGTTGCCCGAAGCGGGGCGGACCAAGAGACCCAGTACTTC CSVARSGADQETQYF
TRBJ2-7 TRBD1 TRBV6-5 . TGTGCCAGCAGTTACGGCCGACAGGGGGCATCCGAGCAGTACTTC CASSYGRQGASEQYF
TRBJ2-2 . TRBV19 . TGTGCCAGTAGTAGGAGTCGGTTGTCCGCGCGTGCCGGGGAGCTGTTTTTT CASSRSRLSARAGELFF
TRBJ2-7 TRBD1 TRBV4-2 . TGTGCCAGCAGCCAGGACGGACAGGACTTTTCCTACGAGCAGTACTTC CASSQDGQDFSYEQYF
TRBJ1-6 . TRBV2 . TGTGCCAGCAACAGGGAGAGAGATAATTCACCCCTCCACTTT CASNRERDNSPLHF
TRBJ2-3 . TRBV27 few TGTGCCAGCAGTATAACTAGGACTACCGGAGATACGCAGTATTTT CASSITRTTGDTQYF